This T cell receptor (beta chain) was sequenced for a study of blood T cell repertoires in COVID-19. Study information: Some COVID-19 samples were acute and others convalescent; all came from the United States, Italy and Spain.

Per the original data handling: Amplification from reference gene primers served as the basis for estimated nucleated cell counts. Repertoires were generated with immunoSEQ multiplex PCR, while TCRdb's copy carries only in-frame clones and drops some. V and J calls and clone size are as listed in that table; D and trimming were resolved from the DNA. This table holds 130,000 to 150,000 clones, more than 70% found once. This clone was recorded at least ten times. The germline CDR1 and CDR2 sequences are MDHEN and SYDVKM. After removal of 5 bases from V and 0 bases from J, the junction contained 1 base not matched to a gene. The CDR3 has 13 residues.

This receptor was taken from a man aged 55 to 70 with active or convalescent COVID-19. The specimen sequenced was peripheral blood. The rearrangement joins TRBV28 to TRBJ2-7, with 7 bases that match TRBD1. The CDR3 nucleotides are TGTGCCAGCAGTCGGACAGGCTCCTACGAGCAGTACTTC. Protein: CASSRTGSYEQYF.